The 17 T cell receptor beta chains reported below all come from one sample, sequenced in a study of T cell responses to AZD1222 COVID-19 vaccine. Libraries were prepared by immunoSEQ multiplex PCR; TCRdb keeps only in-frame clonotypes and omits some of them. The data hold some 140,000 clones, with about 82% observed a single time. The source material was peripheral blood, sampled 28 days after the second dose of the MenACWY control vaccine. These receptors were obtained from an adult who received the MenACWY meningococcal vaccine as a control.

The V call is TRBV19, the J call TRBJ1-5; tentative D call: TRBD1 (6 bases). From germline, CDR1 is LNHDA and CDR2 SQIVND (reference sequence). CDR3 size: 14 residues. Trimming took off 2 bases at V and 7 bases at J, with 12 bases between the two ends. The CDR3 sequence is CASSIRGGRQPQHF. The CDR3 DNA follows: TGTGCCAGTAGTATAAGAGGGGGAAGGCAGCCCCAGCATTTT.

The genes are TRBV2 and TRBJ2-5, with D unclear. The CDR3 contains 16 residues. Germline-derived CDR1 and CDR2 are SNHLY and FYNNEI. Trimming removed 6 bases at V and 2 bases at J, with 19 bases between. The CDR3: CASRRVGPVTQETQYF. CDR3 sequence (DNA): TGTGCCAGCAGAAGGGTTGGGCCAGTGACTCAAGAGACCCAGTACTTC.

J is TRBJ2-5 and V is TRBV5-6, with 7 nucleotides matching TRBD1. This CDR3 spans 16 amino acids. Looked up from germline, CDR1 is SGHDT and CDR2 is YYEEEE. V shed 3 bases and J 5 bases; nucleotides not matched to a gene: 13. The CDR3 spells CASSSRAQGFEETQYF. Written as DNA, the CDR3 is TGTGCCAGCAGCTCCCGCGCACAGGGGTTTGAGGAGACCCAGTACTTC. The full variable domain, its missing parts supplied by reference TRBV5-6 and TRBJ2-5, is DAGVTQSPTHLIKTRGQQVTLRCSPKSGHDTVSWYQQALGQGPQFIFQYYEEEERQRGNFPDRFSGHQFPNYSSELNVNALLLGDSALYLCASSSRAQGFEETQYFGPGTRLLVL.

The V and J genes are TRBV28 and TRBJ2-7; unclear D gene. Germline CDR1 MDHEN, CDR2 SYDVKM. The germline V and J ends were trimmed by 7 bases and 2 bases, with 18 bases remaining between them. The CDR3 contains 15 residues. The CDR3 DNA sequence: TGTGCCAGCACTCCCGGTGATAGGGTAACCTACGAGCAGTACTTC. Protein: CASTPGDRVTYEQYF.

The chain couples TRBV4-3 to TRBJ2-1; the D gene is possibly TRBD2 (6 bases). Germline V CDR1 and CDR2: LGHNA, YSLEER. V was pared by 4 bases and J by 3 bases, with 13 bases between. There are 15 residues in the CDR3. The chain's CDR3 is CASSPSGGDYNEQFF. The CDR3 bases are TGCGCCAGCAGCCCTTCGGGCGGGGACTACAATGAGCAGTTCTTC.

This chain links TRBV27 with TRBJ2-6; no clear D. The CDR3 sequence is 13 residues long. The ends were cut back, 4 bases at V and 11 bases at J, with 12 bases in the middle. The germline gives CDR1 MNHEY, CDR2 SMNVEV (reference sequence). CDR3 DNA: TGTGCCAGCAGTTCTCTCACTGTTGACGTCCTGACTTTC. This encodes CASSSLTVDVLTF.

The rearrangement links TRBV5-1 to TRBJ2-7, with TRBD2 identical over 10 bases. V lost 0 bases, J lost 2 bases, and 2 bases stayed unmatched. CDR3 size: 15 residues. The germline V gene has CDR1 SGHRS and CDR2 YFSETQ. The DNA of the CDR3 is TGCGCCAGCAGCTTGGGGCTAGCGGGAGCCTACGAGCAGTACTTC. Protein: CASSLGLAGAYEQYF.

The J gene is TRBJ1-2, the V gene TRBV19, with a tentative D call TRBD1 (5 bases). Germline values: CDR1 LNHDA, CDR2 SQIVND (reference sequence). Trimming removed 9 bases at V and 5 bases at J, with 22 bases between. This CDR3 has 15 amino acids. CDR3 loop: CASVPRAGSSYGYTF. DNA for the CDR3: TGTGCCAGCGTCCCCAGGGCGGGGTCGAGTTATGGCTACACCTTC. The variable domain in full, completed from reference TRBV19 and TRBJ1-2, reads DGGITQSPKYLFRKEGQNVTLSCEQNLNHDAMYWYRQDPGQGLRLIYYSQIVNDFQKGDIAEGYSVSREKKESFPLTVTSAQKNPTAFYLCASVPRAGSSYGYTFGSGTRLTVV.

The V and J genes are TRBV5-6 and TRBJ2-2; 7 bases are shared with TRBD1. The CDR3 is made up of 15 amino acids. Germline V gene lookup returns CDR1 SGHDT and CDR2 YYEEEE. Trimming removed 4 bases from V and 4 bases from J; junction bases left unmatched: 7. CDR3 protein: CASSPPGQRTGELFF. CDR3 in DNA: TGTGCCAGCAGCCCTCCGGGACAGCGCACCGGGGAGCTGTTTTTT.

The gene calls are TRBV7-2 and TRBJ2-1; 7 nucleotides line up with TRBD2. This CDR3 is built from 18 residues. Germline CDR1 SGHTA, CDR2 FQGNSA. Trimming took 5 bases from V and 3 from J; bases not matched to a gene: 16. The chain's CDR3 is CASSPRGGRSFGYNEQFF. DNA of the CDR3: TGTGCCAGCAGCCCTAGGGGAGGGAGAAGTTTTGGCTACAATGAGCAGTTCTTC.

The CDR3 region is CASSPSGQGGYGYTF. CDR3 bases: TGTGCCAGCTCACCATCGGGACAGGGGGGGTATGGCTACACCTTC. The chain joins TRBV18 to TRBJ1-2, with 11 positions matching TRBD1. This CDR3 has 15 amino acids. The trim removed 2 bases at V and 5 bases at J, leaving 4 bases unmatched. Germline V gene data show CDR1 as KGHSH and CDR2 as LQKENI.

The chain employs TRBV18 and TRBJ2-1; 9 bases are a match to TRBD1. With 0 bases clipped from V and 6 bases from J, the junction kept 12 bases outside the gene matches. This CDR3 has 18 amino acids. CDR1 is KGHSH, CDR2 LQKENI, per germline. CDR3 coding DNA: TGTGCCAGCTCACCACCGCTGTCCGGGACAGGGAATCCCAATGAGCAGTTCTTC. The encoded protein is CASSPPLSGTGNPNEQFF.

This clone was observed many times. This rearrangement joins TRBV7-3 to TRBJ2-7; unclear D gene. Germline V gene lookup returns CDR1 SGHTA and CDR2 FQGTGA. Between the trimmed V and J ends, which lost 5 bases and 5 bases, there was a span of 19 bases. This CDR3 is built from 15 residues. CDR3 in amino acids: CASSPTGSPADEQYF. Here the CDR3 DNA reads TGTGCCAGCAGCCCGACCGGGTCCCCCGCTGACGAGCAGTACTTC.

V gene TRBV6-5 combines with J gene TRBJ1-5; D unclear. CDR1 is MNHEY, CDR2 SVGAGI, per germline. Trimming removed 0 bases from V and 7 bases from J, with 16 bases in between. This CDR3 comprises 16 residues. The CDR3 region is CASSYSSPAARQPQHF. Here the CDR3 DNA reads TGTGCCAGCAGTTACTCATCTCCGGCAGCACGCCAGCCCCAGCATTTT.

The sample holds one count of this clone. The chain couples TRBV5-1 to TRBJ2-7; 8 bases fit TRBD1. The J segment lost 4 bases and the V segment lost 4 bases, leaving 4 bases of the junction unmatched. Germline V CDR1 and CDR2: SGHRS, YFSETQ. CDR3 size: 13 residues. The CDR3, as DNA: TGCGCCAGCAGCGCTGACAGGGGATACGAGCAGTACGTC. The encoded protein is CASSADRGYEQYV.

V gene TRBV5-1 combines with J gene TRBJ2-5, with D possibly TRBD2 on 6 matching bases. This CDR3 region has 15 residues. Germline V CDR1 and CDR2: SGHRS, YFSETQ. V dropped 0 bases and J dropped 5 bases, with 14 bases sitting between them. DNA for the CDR3: TGCGCCAGCAGCTTGGGGACTACCGGTTCGGAGACCCAGTACTTC. Protein: CASSLGTTGSETQYF.

With regard to this clone: Other nucleotide sequences in the sample specify the same CDR3. The rearrangement uses TRBV28 and TRBJ1-3; no reliable D call. CDR3 size: 14 residues. Trimming stripped 4 bases from V and 0 bases from J, with 7 bases between. Per germline, CDR1 MDHEN and CDR2 SYDVKM. The CDR3 DNA reads TGTGCCAGCAGTTCACGGAACTCTGGAAACACCATATATTTT. Translation: CASSSRNSGNTIYF.